A single sample gave rise to the 4 T cell receptor beta chains below, sequenced in a study of cytomegalovirus exposure and HLA in healthy donors. Primers: 60 Vbeta forward and 13 Jbeta reverse. TCRdb keeps only in-frame clones here, not all; method: immunoSEQ multiplex PCR. The profile covers 100,000 or so clones, with 74% appearing a single time and roughly 2.5% taken by the ten largest. The sample taken for sequencing was PBMCs. All receptors come from a middle-aged man in good health and CMV-seropositive.

This clone was counted only a few times. The genes are TRBV7-9 and TRBJ2-3; no reliable D call. The CDR3 totals 11 residues. V lost 8 bases, J lost 5 bases, and 8 bases lay in between. Germline V gene data show CDR1 as SEHNR and CDR2 as FQNEAQ (reference sequence). CDR3 DNA sequence: TGTGCCAGCCGAGGCGGAGATACGCAGTATTTT. It codes for CASRGGDTQYF.

This clone was found a few times. The V gene is TRBV11-2, the J gene TRBJ2-3; 8 nucleotides line up with TRBD1. The CDR3 length is 13 residues. With V trimmed by 5 bases and J by 5 bases, 3 bases remained unmatched. Germline CDR1 is SGHAT and CDR2 is FQNNGV. The CDR3 loop reads CASSHTGGDTQYF. The DNA of the CDR3 is TGTGCCAGCAGCCATACAGGGGGAGATACGCAGTATTTT.

This clone was detected a few times. This chain joins TRBV5-8 and TRBJ1-3; D not certain. The CDR3 extends over 15 amino acids. The V end lost 5 bases, the J end lost 0 bases, and 12 bases lay between the germline ends. Per germline, CDR1 SGHTS and CDR2 YDEGEE. The CDR3 is CASSLQLISGNTIYF. CDR3 DNA sequence: TGTGCCAGCAGTTTACAGCTAATCTCTGGAAACACCATATATTTT.

The chain couples TRBV30 to TRBJ1-2; TRBD1 agrees at 9 bases. Trimming took 3 bases from V and 1 from J; bases not matched to a gene: 3. Germline assignment: CDR1 GTSNPN and CDR2 SVGIG (reference sequence). This CDR3 contains 14 residues. The CDR3 loop reads CAWRGTGINYGYTF. CDR3 nucleotide sequence: TGTGCCTGGAGGGGGACAGGGATTAACTATGGCTACACCTTC.